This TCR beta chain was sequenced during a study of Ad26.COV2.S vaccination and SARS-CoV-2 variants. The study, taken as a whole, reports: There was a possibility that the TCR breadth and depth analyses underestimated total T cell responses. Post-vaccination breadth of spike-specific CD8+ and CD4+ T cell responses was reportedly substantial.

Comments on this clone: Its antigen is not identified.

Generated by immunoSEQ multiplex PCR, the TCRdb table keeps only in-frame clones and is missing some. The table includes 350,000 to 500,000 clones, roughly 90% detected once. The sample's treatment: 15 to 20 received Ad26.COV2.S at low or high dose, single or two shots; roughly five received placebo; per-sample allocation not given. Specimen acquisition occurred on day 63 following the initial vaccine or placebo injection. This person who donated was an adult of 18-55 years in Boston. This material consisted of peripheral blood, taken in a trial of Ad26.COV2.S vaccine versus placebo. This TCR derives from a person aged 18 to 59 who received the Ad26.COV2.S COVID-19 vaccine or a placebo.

CDR3 loop: CSVEGGTSMDTQYF. The CDR3 nucleotides are TGCAGCGTTGAAGGAGGGACTAGCATGGATACGCAGTATTTT. The V and J genes are TRBV29-1 and TRBJ2-3; 9 bases align to TRBD2. V shed 1 base and J 6 bases; nucleotides not matched to a gene: 5. Germline values: CDR1 SQVTM, CDR2 ANQGSEA. The CDR3 covers 14 residues.